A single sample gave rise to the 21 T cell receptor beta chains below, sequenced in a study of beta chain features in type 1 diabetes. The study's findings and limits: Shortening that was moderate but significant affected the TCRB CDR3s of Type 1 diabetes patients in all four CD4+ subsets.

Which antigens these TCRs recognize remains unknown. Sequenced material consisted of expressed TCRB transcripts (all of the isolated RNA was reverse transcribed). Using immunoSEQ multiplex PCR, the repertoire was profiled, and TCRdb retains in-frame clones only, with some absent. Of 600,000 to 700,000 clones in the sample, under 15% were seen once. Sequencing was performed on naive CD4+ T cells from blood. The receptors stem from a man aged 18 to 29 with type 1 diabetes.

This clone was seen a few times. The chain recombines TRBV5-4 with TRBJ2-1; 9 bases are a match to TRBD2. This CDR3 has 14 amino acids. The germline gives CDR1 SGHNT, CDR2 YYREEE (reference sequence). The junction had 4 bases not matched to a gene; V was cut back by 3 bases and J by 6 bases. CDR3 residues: CASSSGLATNEQFF. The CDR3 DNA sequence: TGTGCCAGCAGCTCGGGACTAGCTACCAATGAGCAGTTCTTC. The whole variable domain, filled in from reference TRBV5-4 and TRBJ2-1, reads ETGVTQSPTHLIKTRGQQVTLRCSSQSGHNTVSWYQQALGQGPQFIFQYYREEENGRGNFPPRFSGLQFPNYSSELNVNALELDDSALYLCASSSGLATNEQFFGPGTRLTVL.

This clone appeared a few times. CDR3 amino acids: CASSVTGAAQPQHF. CDR3 coding DNA: TGTGCCAGCAGCGTCACGGGGGCGGCACAGCCCCAGCATTTT. The chain has TRBV2 and TRBJ1-5; D possibly corresponds to TRBD1 (6 bases). This CDR3 is built from 14 residues. Trimming left V 6 bases short and J 7 bases short, with 16 bases between. Germline CDR1 reads SNHLY; CDR2 reads FYNNEI.

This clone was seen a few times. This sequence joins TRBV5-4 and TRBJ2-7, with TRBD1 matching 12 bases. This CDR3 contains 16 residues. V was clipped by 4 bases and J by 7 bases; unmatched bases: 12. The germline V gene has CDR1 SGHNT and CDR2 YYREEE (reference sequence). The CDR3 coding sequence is TGTGCCAGCAGCGGAATACCGGGACAGGGGGCGGGAGAGCAGTACTTC. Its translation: CASSGIPGQGAGEQYF.

The CDR3 DNA follows: TGTGCCAGCAGCGTAGTCCAGGCCACAGATACGCAGTATTTT. Protein sequence: CASSVVQATDTQYF. The chain uses TRBV9 and TRBJ2-3, with D unresolved. CDR3 size: 14 residues. The germline CDR1 and CDR2 sequences are SGDLS and YYNGEE. With 0 bases removed from V and 2 bases from J, the gap between germline ends came to 7 bases.

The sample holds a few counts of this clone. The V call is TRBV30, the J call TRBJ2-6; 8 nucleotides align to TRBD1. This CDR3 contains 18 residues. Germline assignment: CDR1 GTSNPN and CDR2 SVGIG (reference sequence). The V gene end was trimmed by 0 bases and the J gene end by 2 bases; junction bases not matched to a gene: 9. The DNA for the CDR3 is TGTGCCTGGAGTGTCCCCCGGGCAGGGGGCCCTGGGGCCAACGTCCTGACTTTC. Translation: CAWSVPRAGGPGANVLTF.

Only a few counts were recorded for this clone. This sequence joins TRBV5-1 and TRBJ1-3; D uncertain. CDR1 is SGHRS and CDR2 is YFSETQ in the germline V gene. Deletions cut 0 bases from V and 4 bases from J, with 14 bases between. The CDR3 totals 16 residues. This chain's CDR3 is CASSLGSAAEGNTIYF. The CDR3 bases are TGCGCCAGCAGCTTGGGGTCCGCGGCGGAAGGAAACACCATATATTTT.

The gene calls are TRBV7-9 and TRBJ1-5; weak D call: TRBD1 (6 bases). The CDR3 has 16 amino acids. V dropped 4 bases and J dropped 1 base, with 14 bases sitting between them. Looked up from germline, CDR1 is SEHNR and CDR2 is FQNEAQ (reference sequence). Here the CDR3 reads CASSSTGAESNQPQHF. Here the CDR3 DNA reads TGTGCCAGCAGCTCGACAGGCGCGGAAAGCAATCAGCCCCAGCATTTT.

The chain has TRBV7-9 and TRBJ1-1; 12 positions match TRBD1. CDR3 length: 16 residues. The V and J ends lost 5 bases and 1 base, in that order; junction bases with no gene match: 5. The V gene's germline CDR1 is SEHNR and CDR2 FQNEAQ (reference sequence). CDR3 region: CASSPRDRGRNTEAFF. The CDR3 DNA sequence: TGTGCCAGCAGCCCCCGGGACAGGGGGCGGAACACTGAAGCTTTCTTT.

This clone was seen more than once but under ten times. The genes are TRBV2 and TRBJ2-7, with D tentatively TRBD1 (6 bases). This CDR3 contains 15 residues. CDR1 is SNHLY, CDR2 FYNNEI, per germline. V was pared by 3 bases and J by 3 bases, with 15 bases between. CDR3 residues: CASSEVRQANYEQYF. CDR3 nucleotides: TGTGCCAGCAGTGAGGTGCGACAGGCAAACTACGAGCAGTACTTC.

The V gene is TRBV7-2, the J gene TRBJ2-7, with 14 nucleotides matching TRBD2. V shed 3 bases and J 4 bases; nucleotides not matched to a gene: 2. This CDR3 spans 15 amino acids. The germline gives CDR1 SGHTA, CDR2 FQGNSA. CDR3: CASSFGTSGGYEQYF. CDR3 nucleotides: TGTGCCAGCAGCTTTGGGACTAGCGGGGGTTACGAGCAGTACTTC.

In nucleotides, the CDR3 is TGTGCCAGCAGCCCCGAAGGCGCCGGGACAGATACGCAGTATTTT. Translated: CASSPEGAGTDTQYF. The V gene is TRBV4-2, the J gene TRBJ2-3; D gene unclear. V shed 4 bases and J shed 3 bases, with 14 bases lying between them. Germline CDR1 LGHNA, CDR2 YNFKEQ. The CDR3 is 15 amino acids.

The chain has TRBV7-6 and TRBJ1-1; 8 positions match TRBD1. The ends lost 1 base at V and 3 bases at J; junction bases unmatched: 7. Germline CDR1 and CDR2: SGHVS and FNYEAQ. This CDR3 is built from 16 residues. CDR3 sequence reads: CASSLGQGAKYTEAFF. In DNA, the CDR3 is TGTGCCAGCAGCTTAGGTCAGGGGGCCAAGTACACTGAAGCTTTCTTT.

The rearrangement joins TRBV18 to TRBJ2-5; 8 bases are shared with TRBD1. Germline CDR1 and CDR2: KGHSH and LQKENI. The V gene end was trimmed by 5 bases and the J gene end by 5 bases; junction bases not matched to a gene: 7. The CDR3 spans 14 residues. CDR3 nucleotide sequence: TGTGCCAGCTCATTTGGGACAGGAGGGGAGACCCAGTACTTC. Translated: CASSFGTGGETQYF.

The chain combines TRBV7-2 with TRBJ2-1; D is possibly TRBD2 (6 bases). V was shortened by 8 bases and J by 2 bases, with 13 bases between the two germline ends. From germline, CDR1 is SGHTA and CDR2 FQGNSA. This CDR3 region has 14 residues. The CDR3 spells CASGRDSAYNEQFF. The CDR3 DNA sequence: TGTGCCAGCGGCCGGGACTCAGCCTACAATGAGCAGTTCTTC. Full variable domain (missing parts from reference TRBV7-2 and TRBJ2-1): GAGVSQSPSNKVTEKGKDVELRCDPISGHTALYWYRQSLGQGLEFLIYFQGNSAPDKSGLPSDRFSAERTGGSVSTLTIQRTQQEDSAVYLCASGRDSAYNEQFFGPGTRLTVL.

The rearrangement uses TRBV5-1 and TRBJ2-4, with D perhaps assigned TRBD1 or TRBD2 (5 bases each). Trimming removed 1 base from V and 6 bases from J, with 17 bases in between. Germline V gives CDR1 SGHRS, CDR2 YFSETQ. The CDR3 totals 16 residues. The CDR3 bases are TGCGCCAGCAGCTTGAGGGGAGAAAGGGTCGGAAACATTCAGTACTTC. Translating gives CASSLRGERVGNIQYF.

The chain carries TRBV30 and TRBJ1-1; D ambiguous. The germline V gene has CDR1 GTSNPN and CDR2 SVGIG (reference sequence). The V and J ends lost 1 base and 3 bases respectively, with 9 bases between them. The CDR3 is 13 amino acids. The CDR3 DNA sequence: TGTGCCTGGAGTGGGAATACTGACACTGAAGCTTTCTTT. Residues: CAWSGNTDTEAFF.

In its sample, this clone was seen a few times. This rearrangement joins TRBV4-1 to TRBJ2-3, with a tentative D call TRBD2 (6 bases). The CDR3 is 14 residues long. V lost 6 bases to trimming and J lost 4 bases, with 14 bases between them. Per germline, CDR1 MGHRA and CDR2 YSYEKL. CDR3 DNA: TGCGCCAGCAGTCGGACTACCGGCGCAGATACGCAGTATTTT. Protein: CASSRTTGADTQYF.

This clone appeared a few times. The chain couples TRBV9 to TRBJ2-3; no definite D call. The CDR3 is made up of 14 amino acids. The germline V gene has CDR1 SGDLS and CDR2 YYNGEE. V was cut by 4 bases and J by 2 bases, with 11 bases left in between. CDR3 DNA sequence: TGTGCCAGCAGCCCAGTGGAAGTCACAGATACGCAGTATTTT. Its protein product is CASSPVEVTDTQYF.

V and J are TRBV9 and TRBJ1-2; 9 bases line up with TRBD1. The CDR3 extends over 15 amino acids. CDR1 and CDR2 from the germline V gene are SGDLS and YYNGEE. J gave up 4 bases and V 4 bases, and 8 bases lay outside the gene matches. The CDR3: CASSPRDRAGYGYTF. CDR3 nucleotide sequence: TGTGCCAGCAGCCCCCGGGACAGGGCGGGCTATGGCTACACCTTC.

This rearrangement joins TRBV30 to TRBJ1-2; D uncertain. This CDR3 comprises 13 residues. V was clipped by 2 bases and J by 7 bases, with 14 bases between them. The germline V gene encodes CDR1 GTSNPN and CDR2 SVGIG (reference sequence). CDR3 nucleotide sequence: TGTGCCTGGAGTCCCGGGTTGGATAGTGGCTACACCTTC. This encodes CAWSPGLDSGYTF.

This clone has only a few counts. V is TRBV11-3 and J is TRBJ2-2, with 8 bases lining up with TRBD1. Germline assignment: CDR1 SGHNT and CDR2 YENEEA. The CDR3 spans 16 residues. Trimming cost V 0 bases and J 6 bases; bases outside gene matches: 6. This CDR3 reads CASSLDGTGAAGELFF. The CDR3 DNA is TGTGCCAGCAGCTTAGATGGGACAGGTGCTGCCGGGGAGCTGTTTTTT.